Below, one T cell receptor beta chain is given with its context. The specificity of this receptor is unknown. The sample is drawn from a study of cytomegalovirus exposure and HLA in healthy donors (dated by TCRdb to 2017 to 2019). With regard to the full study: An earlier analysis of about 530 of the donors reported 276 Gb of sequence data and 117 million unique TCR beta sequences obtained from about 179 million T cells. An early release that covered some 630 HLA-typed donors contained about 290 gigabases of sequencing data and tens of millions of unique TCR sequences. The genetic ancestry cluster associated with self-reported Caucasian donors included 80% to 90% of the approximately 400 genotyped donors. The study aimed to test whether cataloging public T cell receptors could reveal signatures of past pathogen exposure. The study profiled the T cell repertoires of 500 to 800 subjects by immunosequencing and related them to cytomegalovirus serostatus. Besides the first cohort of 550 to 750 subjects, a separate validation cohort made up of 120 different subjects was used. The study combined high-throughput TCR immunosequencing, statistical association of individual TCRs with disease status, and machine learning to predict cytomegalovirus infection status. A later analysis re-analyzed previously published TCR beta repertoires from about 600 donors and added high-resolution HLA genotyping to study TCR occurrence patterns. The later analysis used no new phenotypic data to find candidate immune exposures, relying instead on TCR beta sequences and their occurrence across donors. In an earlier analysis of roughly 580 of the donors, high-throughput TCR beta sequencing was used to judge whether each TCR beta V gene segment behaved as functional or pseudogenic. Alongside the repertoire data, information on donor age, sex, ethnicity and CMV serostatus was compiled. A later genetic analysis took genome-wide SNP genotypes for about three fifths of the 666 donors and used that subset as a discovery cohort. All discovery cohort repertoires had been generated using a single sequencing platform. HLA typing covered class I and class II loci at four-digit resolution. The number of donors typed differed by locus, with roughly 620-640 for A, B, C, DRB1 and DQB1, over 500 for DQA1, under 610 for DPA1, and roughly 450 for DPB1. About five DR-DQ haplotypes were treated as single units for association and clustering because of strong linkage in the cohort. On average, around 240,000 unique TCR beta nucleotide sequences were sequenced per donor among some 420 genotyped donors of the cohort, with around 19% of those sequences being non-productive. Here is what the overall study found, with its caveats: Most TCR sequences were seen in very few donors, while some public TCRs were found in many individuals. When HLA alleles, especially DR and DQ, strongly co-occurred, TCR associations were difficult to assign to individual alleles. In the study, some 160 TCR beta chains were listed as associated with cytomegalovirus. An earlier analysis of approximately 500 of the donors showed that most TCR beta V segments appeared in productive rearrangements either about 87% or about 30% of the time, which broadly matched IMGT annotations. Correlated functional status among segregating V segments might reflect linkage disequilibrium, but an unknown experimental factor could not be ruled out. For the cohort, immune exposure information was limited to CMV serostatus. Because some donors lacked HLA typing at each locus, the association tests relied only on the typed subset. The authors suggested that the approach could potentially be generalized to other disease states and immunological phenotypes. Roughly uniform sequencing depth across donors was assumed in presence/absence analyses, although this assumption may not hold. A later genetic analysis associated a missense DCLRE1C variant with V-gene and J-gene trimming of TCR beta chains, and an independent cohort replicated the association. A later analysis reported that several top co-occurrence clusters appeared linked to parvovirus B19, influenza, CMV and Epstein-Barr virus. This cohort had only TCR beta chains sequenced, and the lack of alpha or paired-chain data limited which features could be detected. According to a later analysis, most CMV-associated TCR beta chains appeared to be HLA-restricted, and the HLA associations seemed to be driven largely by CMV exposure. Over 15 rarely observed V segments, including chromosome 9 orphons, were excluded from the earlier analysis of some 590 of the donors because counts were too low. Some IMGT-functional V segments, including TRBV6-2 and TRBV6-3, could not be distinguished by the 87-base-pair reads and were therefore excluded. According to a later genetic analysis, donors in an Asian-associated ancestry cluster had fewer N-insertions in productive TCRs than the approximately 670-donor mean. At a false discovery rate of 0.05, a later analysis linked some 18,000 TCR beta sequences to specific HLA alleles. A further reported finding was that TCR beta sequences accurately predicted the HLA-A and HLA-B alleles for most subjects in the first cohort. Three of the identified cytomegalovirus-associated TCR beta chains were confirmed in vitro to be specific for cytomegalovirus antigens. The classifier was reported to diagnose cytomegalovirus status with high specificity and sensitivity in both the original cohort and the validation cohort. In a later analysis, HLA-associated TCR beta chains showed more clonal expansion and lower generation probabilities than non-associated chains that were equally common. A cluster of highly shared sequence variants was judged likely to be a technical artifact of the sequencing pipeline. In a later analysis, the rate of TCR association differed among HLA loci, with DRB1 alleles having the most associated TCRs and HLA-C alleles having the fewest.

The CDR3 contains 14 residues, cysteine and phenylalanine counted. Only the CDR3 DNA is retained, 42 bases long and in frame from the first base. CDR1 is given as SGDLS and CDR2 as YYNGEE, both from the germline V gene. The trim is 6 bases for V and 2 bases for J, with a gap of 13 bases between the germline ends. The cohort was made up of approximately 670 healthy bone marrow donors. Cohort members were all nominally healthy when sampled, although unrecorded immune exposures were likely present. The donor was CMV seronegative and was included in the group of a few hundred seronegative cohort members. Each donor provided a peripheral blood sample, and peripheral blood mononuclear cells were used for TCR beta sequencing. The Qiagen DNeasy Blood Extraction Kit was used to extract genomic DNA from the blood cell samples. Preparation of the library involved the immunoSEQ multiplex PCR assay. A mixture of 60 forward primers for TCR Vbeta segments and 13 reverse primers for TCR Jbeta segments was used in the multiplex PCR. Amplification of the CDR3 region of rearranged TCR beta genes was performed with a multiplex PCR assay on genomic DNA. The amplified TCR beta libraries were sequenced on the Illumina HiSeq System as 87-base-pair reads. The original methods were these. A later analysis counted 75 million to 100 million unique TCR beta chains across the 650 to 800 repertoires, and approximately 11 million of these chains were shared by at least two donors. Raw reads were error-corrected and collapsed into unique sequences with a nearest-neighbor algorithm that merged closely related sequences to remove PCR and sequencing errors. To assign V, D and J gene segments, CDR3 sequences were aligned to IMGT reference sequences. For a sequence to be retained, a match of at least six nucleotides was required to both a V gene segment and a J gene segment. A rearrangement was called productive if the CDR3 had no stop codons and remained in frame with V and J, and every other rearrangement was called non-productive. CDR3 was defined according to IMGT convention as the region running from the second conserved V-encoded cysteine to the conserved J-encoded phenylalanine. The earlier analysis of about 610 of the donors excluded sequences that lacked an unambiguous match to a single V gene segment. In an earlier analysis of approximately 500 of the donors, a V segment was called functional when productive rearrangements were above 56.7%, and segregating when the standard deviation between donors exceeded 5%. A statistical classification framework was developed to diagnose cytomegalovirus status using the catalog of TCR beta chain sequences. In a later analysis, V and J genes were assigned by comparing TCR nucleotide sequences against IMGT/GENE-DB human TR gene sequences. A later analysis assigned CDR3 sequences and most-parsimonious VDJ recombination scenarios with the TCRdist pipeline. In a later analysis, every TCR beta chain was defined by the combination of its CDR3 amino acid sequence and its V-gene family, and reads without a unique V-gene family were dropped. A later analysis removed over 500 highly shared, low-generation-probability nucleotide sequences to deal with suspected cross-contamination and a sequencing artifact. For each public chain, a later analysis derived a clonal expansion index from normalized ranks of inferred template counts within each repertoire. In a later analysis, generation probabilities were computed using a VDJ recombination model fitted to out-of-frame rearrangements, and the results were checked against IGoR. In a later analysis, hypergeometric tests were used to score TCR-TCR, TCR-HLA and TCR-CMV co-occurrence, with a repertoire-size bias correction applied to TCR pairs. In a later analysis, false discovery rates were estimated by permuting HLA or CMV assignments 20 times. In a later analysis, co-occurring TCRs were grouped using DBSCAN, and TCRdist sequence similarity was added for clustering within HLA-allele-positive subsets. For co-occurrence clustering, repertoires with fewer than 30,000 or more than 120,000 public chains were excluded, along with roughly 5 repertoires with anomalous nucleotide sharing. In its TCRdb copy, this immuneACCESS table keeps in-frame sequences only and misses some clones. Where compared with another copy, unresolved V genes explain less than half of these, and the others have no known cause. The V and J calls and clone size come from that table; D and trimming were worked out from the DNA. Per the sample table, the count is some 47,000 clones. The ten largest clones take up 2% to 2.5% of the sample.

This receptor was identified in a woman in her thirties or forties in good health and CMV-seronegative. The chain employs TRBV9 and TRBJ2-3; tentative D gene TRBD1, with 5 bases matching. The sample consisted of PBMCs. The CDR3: CASTLGHPTDTQYF. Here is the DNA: TGTGCCAGCACCCTTGGACACCCCACAGATACGCAGTATTTT.